A single T cell receptor (beta chain) is shown here with its context. Its antigen remains unidentified. With a much larger clone just one base away, this may be a read error. This is likely a read error, given that the CDR3 carries no conserved phenylalanine or tryptophan at its end. This entry belongs to a study of read filtering for tumor transcriptome and immune sequencing. Study-wide results and limits: Correlation between methods rose after single-read clonotypes were removed.

The library was built from around 400 ng RNA with molecular barcoded adaptors for alpha/delta and beta/gamma chains. Each CDR3 protein is one row after TCRdb ran MiXCR on the reads. Altogether 90,000 to 95,000 distinct CDR3 sequences are present, around a fifth being singletons, with the ten largest covering about an eighth. CDR3 size: 15 residues. Germline V gives CDR1 MNHNY, CDR2 SVGAGI (reference sequence). V dropped 5 bases and J dropped 5 bases, with 15 bases sitting between them. The sequence was obtained from a donor aged 40 or older with multiple myeloma. The chain links TRBV6-6 to TRBJ1-4; D is undetermined. The sequenced sample was a population of CD138-negative cells sorted from bone marrow. CDR3 nucleotide sequence: TGTGCCAGCAGTCCCCGGACCCAGCCCAATGAAAAACTGTTTGTT. It yields the protein CASSPRTQPNEKLFV.